This T cell receptor (beta chain) appears in the sequencing data of a study of T cell clonality in common variable immunodeficiency (dated by TCRdb to about 2015). Overall results and qualifications from the work: Fewer TCRbeta clones were shared among CVID subjects than among healthy controls (p < 0.0001). It was noted by the authors that sequencing of the repertoires of T cell subpopulations would be needed to clarify the cause of the increased clonality in CVID. Fewer deletions and N-nucleotide insertions were reportedly observed in CVID TCRbeta sequences, and highly modified clones with 13 or more V deletions were reportedly absent from CVID TCRbeta sequences. Differences among patients in the CVID cohort limited the correlations between repertoire features and clinical complications. Even though DNA input was the same, control samples had an average of roughly 76,000 unique sequences each, compared with about 32,000 in CVID samples. TCRbeta clonality was higher in CVID subjects than in healthy controls (t-test p = 0.018), and the increase was most characteristic of about a third of subjects.

Taking its sample share into account, this clone is medium-sized (0.01 to 0.1%). The target of this receptor is not known. From the germline J gene comes the end of the CDR3, since the read stops 3 residues before it. The germline V gene yields SGHTA for CDR1 and FQGNSA for CDR2. Germline trimming: 5 bases from V, 6 bases from J; junction bases outside gene matches: 10. The CDR3 holds 15 amino acids from the cysteine to the phenylalanine. The DNA shown is the part of the CDR3 that was read: 36 bases, in frame from base 1. For sequencing input, CVID and control samples contributed equivalent amounts of genomic DNA. For every sample, a 60 bp segment covering the rearranged TCRbeta CDR3 region was amplified and then sequenced. TCRbeta amplification used the immunoSEQ assay, a bias-corrected multiplex PCR with high-throughput sequencing. Per the source publication's procedure: Every unique nucleotide sequence was considered a clone and was annotated with V, D and J genes, copy number and frequency. Sequences were labeled productive if in frame, and non-productive if out of frame or containing stop codons. As previously described, Shannon's entropy was used to calculate clonality. The predicted amino acid sequences of productive clones were used to derive mean CDR3 Kyte-Doolittle hydropathy. Using the R hclust function, scaled V gene usage was clustered hierarchically with Manhattan distance and complete linkage. To assess clone sharing by CDR3 amino acid sequence, 12 repertoires per group were resampled over 100 rounds. The repertoires were searched for some 70 published EBV-specific TCRbeta sequences and some 250 published CMV-specific TCRbeta sequences. Analysis left out a couple of CVID samples that produced under 10,000 sequences, so about 41 CVID repertoires remained. The source is immuneACCESS, and TCRdb retained only in-frame sequences with V and J called. Part of the clones is not carried over; for the studies checked, unresolved V genes explain less than half of this, and the remainder is unexplained. V, J and clone size reflect that table, while D and trimming were determined from the DNA. Here the sample lists over 1,500 clones, none seen once only. The leading ten clones occupy around 35% of the sample.

Standard criteria, namely reduction of serum IgG, IgA and/or IgM below the normal range together with specific antibody deficiency, were applied for the diagnosis of CVID. The CVID group comprised 40 to 50 subjects, around 15 female and roughly 30 male, aged 9 to 64 years with a mean age of around 36. Both CVID patients and healthy controls were predominantly of Caucasian heritage. At the time of study participation, every CVID subject had been on replacement immunoglobulin therapy for one year or longer. At the time of blood collection, no CVID subject was ill or was being treated with immunomodulatory or immunosuppressive medication. Heparinized peripheral whole blood samples of about 4.5 to 8.5 ml were obtained from each donor. Genomic DNA from adults with common variable immune deficiency (CVID) and from healthy adult controls was used for sequencing of TCRbeta CDR3 repertoires. Diluted blood was density-centrifuged over Hypaque 1077 or Ficoll-Paque to isolate peripheral blood mononuclear cells. Genomic DNA was extracted from unsorted mononuclear cells by Qiagen column purification or by a centrifugation-based method.

The sequenced material came from peripheral blood mononuclear cells. Recombination joined TRBV7-2 with TRBJ2-1, with 7 junctional bases fitting TRBD1. This receptor was obtained from a human donor with common variable immunodeficiency. The sequenced part of the CDR3 DNA is TGTGCCAGCAGCGCGCCGACGACAGGGAGCAATGAG. This sequence encodes CASSAPTTGSNE. The entire CDR3 sequence reads CASSAPTTGSNEQFF.